This T cell receptor (beta chain) was found in a study of cytomegalovirus exposure and HLA in healthy donors. At the level of the study: Researchers found that roughly 80% of just under 400 genotyped donors fell within the Caucasian-associated ancestry cluster. General study results and limits: Rates of TCR association differed by HLA locus in a later analysis, with DRB1 highest and HLA-C lowest. Most TCR sequences proved rare, with some public TCRs found in many donors. Judged likely to be a sequencing artifact was a cluster of highly shared sequence variants.

PCR primers comprised 60 Vbeta and 13 Jbeta primers. The assay was immunoSEQ multiplex PCR, and TCRdb's table has in-frame clones only and misses some. The sample holds under 200,000 clones, around 63% seen once. CDR3 size: 13 residues. V was cut by 4 bases and J by 4 bases, with 11 bases left in between. Germline CDR1 SQVTM, CDR2 ANQGSEA. Comment on this clone: No antigen is known for it.

Material for sequencing was PBMCs. This sequence was found in a woman younger than 30 in good health and CMV-seropositive. The chain recombines TRBV29-1 with TRBJ1-5; D is unclear. CDR3 region: CSVARGENQPQHF. The CDR3 DNA sequence: TGCAGCGTTGCCCGCGGGGAGAATCAGCCCCAGCATTTT.